A selection of T cell receptor beta chains follows, all from one sample in a study of cytomegalovirus exposure and HLA in healthy donors. The table came from immunoSEQ multiplex PCR; TCRdb's copy has only in-frame clones and leaves some out. The data show more than 140,000 clones, about 75% seen once. The sequenced sample was PBMCs. The source is a male donor in good health and CMV-seronegative. Both conserved end residues are part of each CDR3. The D gene is left open where the match is weak. Some rows have no size entry. The others give once, few or many, or a class for an expanded clone.

d_gene	abundance	v_gene	j_gene	CDR3nt	CDR3aa
TRBD2	.	TRBV7-9	TRBJ2-3	TGTGCCAGCAGTCCGCTAGCGGGGGTAGATACGCAGTATTTT	CASSPLAGVDTQYF
TRBD1	.	TRBV5-4	TRBJ2-1	TGTGCCAGCAGCCTGGGACAGGGCAGCTACAATGAGCAGTTCTTC	CASSLGQGSYNEQFF
.	once	TRBV7-3	TRBJ2-3	TGTGCCAGCAGCGACGGGACACTGGCTAGCACAGATACGCAGTATTTT	CASSDGTLASTDTQYF
.	.	TRBV9	TRBJ1-6	TGTGCCAGCAGCGTCCGCAGTCTGGATTCACCCCTCCACTTT	CASSVRSLDSPLHF
TRBD2	.	TRBV10-3	TRBJ2-2	TGTGCCATCAGTGAGATCAAAGGTCTAGCGGGAGTCACCGGGGAGCTGTTTTTT	CAISEIKGLAGVTGELFF
TRBD2	.	TRBV2	TRBJ2-5	TGTGCCAGCAGTGTTTTAGCGGGAGAGACCCAGTACTTC	CASSVLAGETQYF
.	few	TRBV11-3	TRBJ1-1	TGTGCCAGCAGCCTCGGAGTGTCTGAAGCTTTCTTT	CASSLGVSEAFF
TRBD1	.	TRBV5-5	TRBJ2-1	TGTGCCAGCAGTCCCGGGACAGGGTCCTACAATGAGCAGTTCTTC	CASSPGTGSYNEQFF
.	.	TRBV19	TRBJ1-2	TGTGCCAGTAGTATAGGTGGTCCCCACTACTATGGCTACACCTTC	CASSIGGPHYYGYTF
.	once	TRBV13	TRBJ2-3	TGTGCCAGCAGTCGACTAGGGTCGGATACGCAGTATTTT	CASSRLGSDTQYF
.	once	TRBV7-9	TRBJ2-7	TGTGCCAGCAGCTTTCAAGGGGATCCCTACGAGCAGTACTTC	CASSFQGDPYEQYF
.	.	TRBV21-1	TRBJ1-2	TGTGCCAGCAGCAATGGGCCGGGAAACTATGGCTACACCTTC	CASSNGPGNYGYTF
TRBD1	.	TRBV27	TRBJ1-4	TGTGCCAGCAGTTTAGGGGACAGGGGGTCTGAAAAACTGTTTTTT	CASSLGDRGSEKLFF
TRBD1	.	TRBV6-1	TRBJ1-1	TGTGCCAGCAGCCCATCTACCGGGACAGGGGCTGAAGCTTTCTTT	CASSPSTGTGAEAFF
TRBD2	.	TRBV6-1	TRBJ2-6	TGTGCCAGCAGTGGGCTAGCGGGAGGGCCAGGAGATGGGGCCAACGTCCTGACTTTC	CASSGLAGGPGDGANVLTF
.	.	TRBV19	TRBJ1-2	TGTGCCAGTAGTCCCCAAGGAGGCGCCCTTCGTGGCTACACCTTC	CASSPQGGALRGYTF
.	.	TRBV5-1	TRBJ2-7	TGCGCCAGCAGCTTGAGGCAGGCCGGCGAGCAGTACTTC	CASSLRQAGEQYF
.	.	TRBV6-4	TRBJ1-1	TGTGCCAGCAGTGAGGCCTCGAACACTGAAGCTTTCTTT	CASSEASNTEAFF
.	.	TRBV5-1	TRBJ2-2	TGCGCCAGCAGCCTTCAAGGGGGGAACACCGGGGAGCTGTTTTTT	CASSLQGGNTGELFF
.	.	TRBV20-1	TRBJ2-7	TGCAGTGCTAGACTAGTTGACGAGCAGTACTTC	CSARLVDEQYF
.	.	TRBV19	TRBJ1-5	TGTGCCAGTAGGACAGGTTTCCAGCCCCAGCATTTT	CASRTGFQPQHF
.	.	TRBV30	TRBJ2-2	TGTGCCTGGAGATCTTCGGGGAACACCGGGGAGCTGTTTTTT	CAWRSSGNTGELFF
TRBD1	.	TRBV11-3	TRBJ1-1	TGTGCCAGCGGCAGGGGGAGGACTGAAGCTTTCTTT	CASGRGRTEAFF
TRBD1	.	TRBV9	TRBJ1-5	TGTGCCAGCAGCGTAGGGACAGGGGGTCAGCCCCAGCATTTT	CASSVGTGGQPQHF
.	few	TRBV7-9	TRBJ1-3	TGTGCCAGCAGGACAGTCTCTGGAAACACCATATATTTT	CASRTVSGNTIYF
.	few	TRBV19	TRBJ1-5	TGTGCCAGCAGGGGAAGGCAGGGGAATCAGCCCCAGCATTTT	CASRGRQGNQPQHF
.	.	TRBV6-5	TRBJ1-1	TGTGCCAGCTGGGGGGCGGGGGCGGGGAACACTGAAGCTTTCTTT	CASWGAGAGNTEAFF
TRBD2	.	TRBV11-3	TRBJ2-2	TGTGCCAGCAGCTCCGGACTAGCGGGGGCCGGGGAGCTGTTTTTT	CASSSGLAGAGELFF
.	.	TRBV6-5	TRBJ2-1	TGTGCCAGCAGGCGGACAGAGTACAATGAGCAGTTCTTC	CASRRTEYNEQFF
.	.	TRBV19	TRBJ1-2	TGTGCCAGCCGTCGGGGGGACTATGGCTACACCTTC	CASRRGDYGYTF
TRBD1	few	TRBV4-3	TRBJ2-7	TGCGCCAGCAGCCACAGTGCGACAGGGGAAAGCTACGAGCAGTACTTC	CASSHSATGESYEQYF
.	.	TRBV4-3	TRBJ2-5	TGCGCCAGCAGCCAAGGCAGAGGCGGGGCCTGGGAGACCCAGTACTTC	CASSQGRGGAWETQYF
.	once	TRBV7-9	TRBJ1-5	TGTTCCAGCAGCTTCGAGGGCAAGATGGGGTTAGGCAATCAGCCCCAGCATTTT	CSSSFEGKMGLGNQPQHF
TRBD1	few	TRBV25-1	TRBJ2-1	TGTGCCAGCAGTCATCCGGGACAGCCCTACAATGAGCAGTTCTTC	CASSHPGQPYNEQFF
.	.	TRBV7-9	TRBJ2-7	TGTGCCAGCAGTAAAGCGGCGACCTACGAGCAGTACTTC	CASSKAATYEQYF
TRBD1	.	TRBV19	TRBJ1-2	TGTGCCAGTAAGCGGGCAGGGGGCGCGAACTATGGCTACACCTTC	CASKRAGGANYGYTF
TRBD1	.	TRBV19	TRBJ1-2	TGTGCCAGTAGCTCAGGGGGCTTGAGCTATGGCTACACCTTC	CASSSGGLSYGYTF
.	.	TRBV19	TRBJ2-2	TGTGCCAGTAGTCGGTCCGGGGAGCTGTTTTTT	CASSRSGELFF
.	.	TRBV7-9	TRBJ1-2	TGTTCCAGCAGCTCAGGGTTCAGCTACACCTTC	CSSSSGFSYTF
.	.	TRBV27	TRBJ2-5	TGTGCCAGCAGTAACGCCGGGACTTCCAAGGCAGAGACCCAGTACTTC	CASSNAGTSKAETQYF
.	.	TRBV19	TRBJ1-5	TGTGCCAGTAGTACCCAGGGTGGTCAGCCCCAGCATTTT	CASSTQGGQPQHF
.	.	TRBV19	TRBJ1-2	TGTGCCAGTAGTCCAAGACAGTTTACCCCCTATGGCTACACCTTC	CASSPRQFTPYGYTF
.	few	TRBV9	TRBJ2-7	TGTGCCAGCAGCGAGGGGGGAGGGCCTTACGAGCAGTACTTC	CASSEGGGPYEQYF
TRBD2	.	TRBV14	TRBJ2-7	TGTGCCAGCAGCCAAGGTTCCTCTGCGGGGGACTACGAGCAGTACTTC	CASSQGSSAGDYEQYF
TRBD1	.	TRBV27	TRBJ2-2	TGTGCCAGCACCTTGGCCGGGGACAGGGGCACTGAGCTCCTTACCGGGGAGCTGTTTTTT	CASTLAGDRGTELLTGELFF
TRBD2	.	TRBV9	TRBJ2-7	TGTGCCAGCAGCGTAGACAGCGGGGGGAGCTCCTACGAGCAGTACTTC	CASSVDSGGSSYEQYF
.	.	TRBV6-1	TRBJ1-4	TGTGCCAGCAGTGCCCCCGGGTCTGAAAAACTGTTTTTT	CASSAPGSEKLFF